Listed here are 22 T cell receptor beta chains from one sample, sequenced in a study of blood T cell repertoires in COVID-19. The repertoire was sequenced with immunoSEQ multiplex PCR; TCRdb's copy has only in-frame clones and lacks some. The table shows under 250,000 clones, with more than 65% occurring only once. The sample was peripheral blood. These receptors all stem from a woman older than 75 with acute or convalescent COVID-19.

The gene calls are TRBV6-5 and TRBJ2-7; weak D call: TRBD1 (6 bases). This CDR3 has 13 amino acids. Germline V gene sequence: CDR1 MNHEY, CDR2 SVGAGI. The V and J ends lost 4 bases and 2 bases respectively, with 9 bases between them. CDR3 DNA: TGTGCCAGCAGTTCCGGGACAACCTACGAGCAGTACTTC. Translated, it gives CASSSGTTYEQYF.

This chain uses TRBV27 with TRBJ1-1, with D maybe TRBD1 (5 bases). The ends were cut back, 3 bases at V and 2 bases at J, with 10 bases in the middle. This CDR3 contains 14 residues. Germline V gene lookup returns CDR1 MNHEY and CDR2 SMNVEV (reference sequence). CDR3 DNA sequence: TGTGCCAGCAGTTTTCGTCAGGGCAACACTGAAGCTTTCTTT. It yields the protein CASSFRQGNTEAFF.

The sample holds one count of this clone. The chain employs TRBV5-5 and TRBJ2-3; the D gene is possibly TRBD1 (5 bases). V shed 3 bases and J shed 6 bases, with 20 bases lying between them. The CDR3 sequence is 16 residues long. Germline assignment: CDR1 SGHKS and CDR2 YYEKEE (reference sequence). CDR3 residues: CASSSPRAGMRDTQYF. CDR3 DNA: TGTGCCAGCAGCTCCCCCAGGGCAGGGATGAGGGATACGCAGTATTTT.

The chain recombines TRBV19 with TRBJ2-1; 12 positions match TRBD2. V lost 1 base and J lost 13; bases outside the gene matches: 14. This CDR3 has 17 amino acids. Germline values: CDR1 LNHDA, CDR2 SQIVND (reference sequence). CDR3 sequence reads: CASSIVFRETSGGDQFF. The CDR3 DNA reads as TGTGCCAGTAGTATAGTGTTCCGCGAGACTAGCGGGGGTGATCAGTTCTTC.

The gene calls are TRBV5-4 and TRBJ2-3; D gene ambiguous. Germline V gene sequence: CDR1 SGHNT, CDR2 YYREEE (reference sequence). The CDR3 has 14 amino acids. Trimming pared 5 bases from V and 1 base from J, leaving 11 bases between. Written as DNA, the CDR3 is TGTGCCAGCAGAGTTGACACTCGCACAGATACGCAGTATTTT. This translates into CASRVDTRTDTQYF.

This chain links TRBV5-1 with TRBJ2-3; TRBD2 aligns across 9 bases. J gave up 3 bases and V 4 bases, and 9 bases lay outside the gene matches. The CDR3 has 16 residues. CDR1 and CDR2 (germline): SGHRS, YFSETQ. The CDR3 DNA reads as TGCGCCAGCAGCCCGAAAGCGGGAGGCTGGACAGATACGCAGTATTTT. It yields the protein CASSPKAGGWTDTQYF.

This chain connects TRBV7-2 to TRBJ2-2, with 10 bases that match TRBD1. CDR3 length: 15 amino acids. The germline V gene has CDR1 SGHTA and CDR2 FQGNSA. V dropped 8 bases and J dropped 2; count of bases not matched to a gene: 5. CDR3 region: CASSRDRGNTGELFF. The CDR3 bases are TGTGCCAGCTCCCGGGACAGGGGAAACACCGGGGAGCTGTTTTTT. Variable domain in full (rest from reference TRBV7-2 and TRBJ2-2): GAGVSQSPSNKVTEKGKDVELRCDPISGHTALYWYRQSLGQGLEFLIYFQGNSAPDKSGLPSDRFSAERTGGSVSTLTIQRTQQEDSAVYLCASSRDRGNTGELFFGEGSRLTVL.

This clone was recorded once. The V and J genes are TRBV13 and TRBJ1-2; the D is unclear. This CDR3 has 14 residues. Germline CDR1 PRHDT, CDR2 FYEKMQ (reference sequence). With 1 base removed from V and 5 bases from J, the gap between germline ends came to 11 bases. The CDR3 is CASSLDSGIYGYTF. In DNA, the CDR3 is TGTGCCAGCAGCTTAGATTCCGGGATTTATGGCTACACCTTC.

CDR3 sequence reads: CASSEDITRGELFF. The CDR3 DNA is TGTGCCAGCAGCGAGGATATAACCCGCGGGGAGCTGTTTTTT. V is TRBV5-5 and J is TRBJ2-2; D uncertain. Germline V CDR1 and CDR2: SGHKS, YYEKEE (reference sequence). Trimming shortened V by 4 bases and J by 7 bases, and 14 bases separated the two germline ends. The CDR3 totals 14 residues.

This clone was seen more than once but under ten times. The rearrangement joins TRBV7-2 to TRBJ2-3; 10 bases are shared with TRBD2. This CDR3 is 17 amino acids long. Germline V lookup: CDR1 SGHTA, CDR2 FQGNSA. With 1 base clipped from V and 3 bases from J, the junction kept 7 bases outside the gene matches. CDR3 in amino acids: CASSLEGSGGITDTQYF. CDR3 coding DNA: TGTGCCAGCAGCTTAGAAGGTAGCGGGGGGATAACAGATACGCAGTATTTT.

The rearrangement links TRBV28 to TRBJ2-7; TRBD2 might be the D (6 bases). CDR1 and CDR2 (germline): MDHEN, SYDVKM. This CDR3 contains 14 residues. Trimming took off 7 bases at V and 3 bases at J, with 16 bases between the two ends. The CDR3 DNA is TGTGCCAGCACCCAGGAGGGTCCGGTCTACGAGCAGTACTTC. The encoded protein is CASTQEGPVYEQYF.

The rearrangement joins TRBV11-2 to TRBJ1-2; D is undetermined. CDR1 is SGHAT and CDR2 is FQNNGV in the germline V gene. CDR3 length: 13 amino acids. V was shortened by 5 bases and J by 0 bases, with 7 bases between the two germline ends. The DNA for the CDR3 is TGTGCCAGCAGCCTACAGCCTAACTATGGCTACACCTTC. Translating it yields CASSLQPNYGYTF.

The rearrangement joins TRBV28 to TRBJ1-5; D ambiguous. V shed 5 bases and J shed 4 bases, with 15 bases lying between them. CDR3 length equals 15 residues. CDR1 is MDHEN, CDR2 SYDVKM, per germline. CDR3 bases: TGTGCCAGCAGTAGCGGTCGGAAAGGGAATCAGCCCCAGCATTTT. Translated, it gives CASSSGRKGNQPQHF.

CDR3 DNA sequence: TGTGCCAGCAGCGTAGGTCCAACAGGGGATCAGCCCCAGCATTTT. It codes for CASSVGPTGDQPQHF. The rearrangement links TRBV9 to TRBJ1-5, with TRBD1 identical over 7 bases. CDR3 length equals 15 residues. With V trimmed by 0 bases and J by 5 bases, 5 bases remained unmatched. Germline CDR1 reads SGDLS; CDR2 reads YYNGEE.

This clone came up once. The chain joins TRBV5-4 to TRBJ2-7; 10 bases match TRBD2. Germline V gene sequence: CDR1 SGHNT, CDR2 YYREEE (reference sequence). The CDR3 contains 14 residues. J gave up 2 bases and V 4 bases, and 3 bases lay outside the gene matches. The CDR3 sequence: CASSPGLAPYEQYF. DNA of the CDR3: TGTGCCAGCAGCCCGGGACTAGCGCCCTACGAGCAGTACTTC. Variable domain in full (rest from reference TRBV5-4 and TRBJ2-7): ETGVTQSPTHLIKTRGQQVTLRCSSQSGHNTVSWYQQALGQGPQFIFQYYREEENGRGNFPPRFSGLQFPNYSSELNVNALELDDSALYLCASSPGLAPYEQYFGPGTRLTVT.

The chain links TRBV6-5 to TRBJ2-1; 9 positions match TRBD2. CDR1 and CDR2 from the germline V gene are MNHEY and SVGAGI. Unmatched junction bases numbered 6, after V lost 8 bases and J lost 4 bases. The CDR3 has 14 residues. DNA for the CDR3: TGTGCCAGCCGCGGGACTAGCCCGTACAATGAGCAGTTCTTC. Protein product: CASRGTSPYNEQFF.

The chain uses TRBV11-2 and TRBJ1-2; D might be TRBD1 (6 bases). The CDR3 has 16 residues. Trimming removed 4 bases from V and 8 bases from J, with 23 bases in between. The germline V gene encodes CDR1 SGHAT and CDR2 FQNNGV. The CDR3 bases are TGTGCCAGCAGCTCGTGGACAGATGCTTCCTCGAAAGGCTACACCTTC. Translated: CASSSWTDASSKGYTF.

The gene calls are TRBV19 and TRBJ2-1; tentatively, D is TRBD1 (6 bases). Germline-derived CDR1 and CDR2 are LNHDA and SQIVND (reference sequence). The CDR3 runs 19 residues. Trimming removed 2 bases from V and 3 bases from J, with 23 bases in between. The CDR3 loop reads CASSIKGLGAVGVYNEQFF. CDR3 nucleotide sequence: TGTGCCAGTAGTATAAAGGGGCTGGGGGCCGTCGGGGTCTACAATGAGCAGTTCTTC.

CDR3 DNA: TGTGCCAGCAGCCTGAACAGGGACACTGAAGCTTTCTTT. Its protein is CASSLNRDTEAFF. This chain connects TRBV7-3 to TRBJ1-1, with D perhaps matching TRBD1 (6 bases). The germline V gene encodes CDR1 SGHTA and CDR2 FQGTGA. The length of the CDR3 is 13 residues. V lost 5 bases and J 3 bases, leaving 10 bases between the germline ends.

CDR3 sequence (DNA): TGTGCCAGTAGTATAGCCACGACAGGGGTTCAGCCCCAGCATTTT. It translates to CASSIATTGVQPQHF. The rearrangement links TRBV19 to TRBJ1-5, with TRBD1 matching over 8 bases. Per germline, CDR1 LNHDA and CDR2 SQIVND (reference sequence). V lost 1 base, J lost 6 bases, and 5 bases stayed unmatched. CDR3 length equals 15 residues.

This clone occurred a few times. This sequence joins TRBV30 and TRBJ2-7, with D hard to call. Germline CDR1 and CDR2: GTSNPN and SVGIG (reference sequence). V lost 0 bases to trimming and J lost 2 bases, with 5 bases between them. The CDR3 sequence is 12 residues long. The CDR3 DNA sequence: TGTGCCTGGAGTGTACTGCCCTACGAGCAGTACTTC. It encodes CAWSVLPYEQYF. Complete variable domain (other parts from reference TRBV30 and TRBJ2-7): SQTIHQWPATLVQPVGSPLSLECTVEGTSNPNLYWYRQAAGRGLQLLFYSVGIGQISSEVPQNLSASRPQDRQFILSSKKLLLSDSGFYLCAWSVLPYEQYFGPGTRLTVT.

This chain joins TRBV5-1 and TRBJ1-4, with D possibly matching TRBD1 (5 bases). Trimming stripped 0 bases from V and 2 bases from J, with 11 bases between. CDR3 length: 16 amino acids. Germline assignment: CDR1 SGHRS and CDR2 YFSETQ. The CDR3 loop is CASSLVGGTTNEKLFF. The DNA of the CDR3 is TGCGCCAGCAGCTTGGTCGGGGGAACGACTAATGAAAAACTGTTTTTT.